Sequencing of this T cell receptor beta chain was carried out in a study of identical twins. General study points: The study found excess low generation probability among twin-shared out-of-frame alpha sequences.

This clonotype appeared many times. Antigen: not known. Per the germline V gene, CDR1 is SGHRS and CDR2 is YFSETQ. The CDR3 totals 14 residues. V trimming: 4 bases; J trimming: 0 bases; junction bases outside the gene matches: 4. A single record per CDR3 protein comes from TCRdb applying MiXCR to the 5' RACE reads. This table holds just over 500,000 distinct CDR3 sequences, approximately 22% found once. This sample was shared with a second study, whose subject was T cells expressing NK-cell markers. As that study records: Repertoires of TCR beta were obtained from T cells sorted as CD3+CD56+NKG2C+, CD3+CD56+NKG2C- and CD3+CD56-NKG2C+. Four of the donors also had these clonotypes leading their CD3+CD56-NKG2C+ fraction.

The TCR was taken from a woman under 30 in good health. The chain employs TRBV5-1 and TRBJ2-7; 7 bases are shared with TRBD1. Sequenced: CD4+ T cells sorted from blood. The CDR3 DNA reads TGCGCCAGCAGCCCGACAGGGATCTCCTACGAGCAGTACTTC. This encodes CASSPTGISYEQYF.